One sample yielded the 14 T cell receptor beta chains listed below, sequenced in a study of blood T cells in healthy people across ages. With a J-beta primer mix and a sample-barcoded 5' primer, a second PCR ran 7 to 11 cycles. TCRdb reanalysed the 5' RACE reads using MiXCR and keeps one entry per CDR3 protein. The profile shows about 1.5 million distinct CDR3 sequences, roughly two fifths of them singletons. The sample comprised blood. These receptors were taken from a woman between 18 and 29 years old in good health.

In this sample, this clonotype turned up a few times. The chain has TRBV12-3 or TRBV12-4 and TRBJ2-1; D uncertain. The CDR3 runs 15 residues. Trimming took off 6 bases at V and 2 bases at J, with 14 bases between the two ends. The CDR3 region is CASRGGASTYNEQFF. The CDR3 nucleotides read TGTGCCAGCAGGGGCGGAGCCTCAACCTACAATGAGCAGTTCTTC.

This chain links TRBV7-3 with TRBJ2-3; 7 bases agree with TRBD2. The CDR3 loop spans 15 amino acids. The germline V gene has CDR1 SGHTA and CDR2 FQGTGA. V dropped 4 bases and J dropped 3; count of bases not matched to a gene: 7. The CDR3 DNA sequence: TGTGCCAGCAGCTCGCAAGGCGGGAGAACAGATACGCAGTATTTT. This gives the protein CASSSQGGRTDTQYF.

This clonotype was seen at least ten times. The chain combines TRBV27 with TRBJ1-2, with D perhaps TRBD1 (5 bases). Between the trimmed V and J ends, which lost 6 bases and 5 bases, there was a span of 13 bases. Germline V gene lookup returns CDR1 MNHEY and CDR2 SMNVEV (reference sequence). The CDR3 length is 13 residues. The CDR3 loop reads CASRPGRWYGYTF. The CDR3 DNA is TGTGCCAGCAGACCAGGGCGATGGTATGGCTACACCTTC.

The rearrangement joins TRBV7-2 to TRBJ1-2; D remains unclear. Germline CDR1 is SGHTA and CDR2 is FQGNSA. Trimming removed 1 base from V and 2 bases from J, with 8 bases in between. The CDR3 covers 14 residues. The CDR3 sequence is CASSLVVQNYGYTF. In DNA form, the CDR3 reads TGTGCCAGCAGCTTAGTTGTTCAAAACTATGGCTACACCTTC.

This clonotype has at least ten counts. V is TRBV20-1 and J is TRBJ2-7; 11 bases align to TRBD1. This CDR3 has 15 amino acids. With V trimmed by 5 bases and J by 2 bases, 8 bases remained unmatched. The germline V gene encodes CDR1 DFQATT and CDR2 SNEGSKA (reference sequence). The CDR3 protein is CSARSDRGLTYEQYF. CDR3 bases: TGCAGTGCTCGGTCGGACAGGGGGCTAACCTACGAGCAGTACTTC.

This clonotype was found once. V usage is TRBV20-1 and J usage is TRBJ2-7, with D unresolved. The CDR3 has 13 amino acids. Per germline, CDR1 DFQATT and CDR2 SNEGSKA (reference sequence). Trimming stripped 1 base from V and 7 bases from J, with 14 bases between. As DNA, the CDR3 is TGCAGTGCTAGAGGCAGGACCTACAATGAGCAGTACTTC. Protein product: CSARGRTYNEQYF.

The genes are TRBV9 and TRBJ1-5, with 8 bases fitting TRBD1. Trimming cost V 4 bases and J 5 bases; bases outside gene matches: 8. Germline V gene sequence: CDR1 SGDLS, CDR2 YYNGEE. This CDR3 contains 15 residues. This CDR3 is CASSQETGGYQPQHF. Here the CDR3 DNA reads TGTGCCAGCAGCCAAGAAACAGGGGGGTATCAGCCCCAGCATTTT.

The rearrangement joins TRBV7-9 to TRBJ2-7; D might be TRBD2 (6 bases). The germline V gene has CDR1 SEHNR and CDR2 FQNEAQ (reference sequence). This CDR3 has 17 residues. Trimming cost V 2 bases and J 3 bases, with 20 bases left between them. The CDR3 DNA reads TGTGCCAGCAGCTTAAGTGCTGGTGCGGGATTGGTCTACGAGCAGTACTTC. Translation gives CASSLSAGAGLVYEQYF.

The chain uses TRBV20-1 and TRBJ2-2, with 7 bases matching TRBD1. V was pared by 5 bases and J by 4 bases, with 4 bases of the junction left unmatched. The CDR3 is made up of 13 amino acids. CDR1 and CDR2 from the germline V gene are DFQATT and SNEGSKA (reference sequence). CDR3 nucleotides: TGCAGTGCTCGCCGGACAGGCACCGGGGAGCTGTTTTTT. It codes for CSARRTGTGELFF.

J is TRBJ2-1 and V is TRBV6-1; 7 bases agree with TRBD1. With the DNA end fitting TRBJ2-7 better, the J assignment may be wrong. Germline V gene data show CDR1 as MNHNS and CDR2 as SASEGT. The CDR3 is made up of 16 amino acids. Here the CDR3 reads CASSGPPPDRYNEQYF. The CDR3 nucleotides are TGTGCCAGCAGTGGCCCACCTCCGGACAGGTACAATGAGCAGTACTTC.

The table lists this clonotype with a few counts. V and J are TRBV29-1 and TRBJ1-2, with D possibly TRBD1 on 6 matching bases. This CDR3 comprises 12 residues. The germline V and J ends were trimmed by 1 base and 6 bases, with 9 bases remaining between them. Germline CDR1 is SQVTM and CDR2 is ANQGSEA. CDR3 sequence reads: CSVEGRGHGYTF. The CDR3 DNA is TGCAGCGTTGAAGGCCGGGGGCATGGCTACACCTTC.

The rearrangement joins TRBV4-3 to TRBJ2-3, with 9 bases fitting TRBD2. The CDR3 has 17 residues. J gave up 1 base and V 4 bases, and 9 bases lay outside the gene matches. Germline CDR1 and CDR2: LGHNA and YSLEER. CDR3: CASSRPWLAGCTDTQYF. CDR3 nucleotide sequence: TGCGCCAGCAGCCGCCCGTGGCTAGCGGGATGCACAGATACGCAGTATTTT.

The rearrangement links TRBV9 to TRBJ1-2; D is unresolved. The CDR3 extends over 16 amino acids. From germline, CDR1 is SGDLS and CDR2 YYNGEE. Trimming removed 7 bases from V and 5 bases from J, with 24 bases in between. CDR3: CASSREVLTPAYGYTF. The CDR3 region has the DNA TGTGCCAGCTCTCGAGAGGTCCTAACCCCGGCTTATGGCTACACCTTC.

The V gene is TRBV4-3, the J gene TRBJ1-3; no reliable D call. The CDR3 consists of 16 residues. Trimming shortened V by 0 bases and J by 0 bases, and 9 bases separated the two germline ends. Germline V lookup: CDR1 LGHNA, CDR2 YSLEER. The CDR3 DNA reads as TGCGCCAGCAGCCAAGAGGCAACAAGCTCTGGAAACACCATATATTTT. Translating gives CASSQEATSSGNTIYF.